This TCR beta chain came from a study of long-term antiretroviral therapy in people with HIV (dated 2022 in TCRdb). Broadly, across the study: Collection of the earliest samples took place about a decade ahead of the 2015 WHO recommendation for immediate ART, at a time when ART was typically delayed until CD4 counts fell. Test extractions of a monoclonal T-cell line alongside some 36 polyclonal samples showed no cross-contamination during QIAcube processing. This retrospective serial study examined whether starting ART and sustained HIV suppression were associated with changes in the composition and diversity of the TRB repertoire in peripheral blood. Eleven of the 30 participants with HIV were female. A total of around 200 cryopreserved PBMC samples were contributed to the cohort by 30 adults with confirmed HIV infection, with samples collected serially over a mean of approximately six years (range 1-12).

V is pared back by 0 bases and J by 2 bases, with 9 bases lying between the germline termini. Measured from the cysteine to the phenylalanine, the CDR3 is 15 residues long. Only the CDR3 region is kept as DNA, spanning 45 bases read in frame from base 1. The germline V gene supplies CDR1 SGHRS and CDR2 YFSETQ. Study-level results and caveats: Because pre-ART samples had limited cell numbers, profiling was done on unsorted PBMC rather than on sorted CD4+ and CD8+ T cells. HIV repertoires had narrower CDR3 length ranges than controls, and the network structure suggested an antigen-experienced repertoire that shifted only slightly toward naive after ART. ART initiation was associated with a significant increase in TRB diversity, but diversity stayed significantly below transplant donor controls even after long-term ART. Owing to limited PBMC availability, only the TCR beta chain was sequenced, without alpha chain pairing. Inferences about post-ART repertoire changes were limited because no data were available on ART adherence, viral resistance or therapy changes. The samples span the years 2004 to 2017, and the ART regimens used at that time may not be as effective as current regimens. Expanded TRB clones identified before ART initiation dominated the repertoire across all time points, though the dominance fluctuated and decreased in many PLHIV after ART.

Sequencing of the TRB variable region was done with the immunoSEQ hsTCRB v3.0 assay at survey level resolution. The targeted TRB sequencing depth was roughly 40,000-55,000 T-cell genomes per sample. An Illumina MiSeq with a v3 150-cycle kit was used to sequence the pooled TRB libraries. Per the authors' processing: Repertoire analysis was run in R within a reproducible Nextflow workflow that covered QC, data transformation and analysis. Custom analyses were implemented in LymphoSeq2, an R package for AIRR-Seq data exploration. A handful of samples that produced fewer than 5000 total TRB sequences were removed, so fewer than 200 HIV repertoires were analyzed. Among the approximately 190 HIV repertoires that were kept, some 61 were collected before ART initiation and roughly 130 were collected after ART initiation. Repertoires were downsampled to 5000 TRB nucleotide sequences, and summary statistics were averaged over 100 downsampling iterations. The analysis kept only TRB sequences whose CDR3 regions were at least seven amino acids long. Diversity was assessed using a clonality score derived from Shannon entropy and using the Gini coefficient. In repertoire networks, the top 5000 CDR3 amino acid sequences were linked whenever an edit distance of one separated two sequences. For TRB CDR3 amino acid sequences, GLIPH2 was used to predict antigen specificity groups and MHC restriction. CDR3 amino acid sequences were matched against VDJdb and McPAS-TCR to flag known CMV, EBV, HIV or tissue antigen associations. Pre-ART, post-ART and control groups were compared with Wilcoxon signed-rank tests and Holm-Bonferroni correction. Drawn from immuneACCESS, this table holds only the in-frame rearrangements with V and J called that TCRdb kept. Clones are partly lost; checked studies trace under half to an unresolved V gene and leave the rest unexplained. Clonal size and the V and J genes are those of that table, whereas D and trimming came from the DNA. For this sample there are thousands of clones; 74% appear just once. The ten largest clones take up about 7.5% of the sample.

To be included, a participant needed at least one PBMC sample from before ART initiation plus at least two post-ART samples. All participants with HIV were treated in the United States of America. Before DNA extraction, cryopreserved samples of about 0.95-10 million PBMC were thawed and then washed. At the time of the earliest PBMC sample, participants with HIV were aged between about 20 and 54 years. PBMC samples were contributed by each participant from 1-4 timepoints before ART initiation and 2-8 timepoints after ART initiation, with a median of 7 samples. Serial HIV viral load, CD4+ T-cell count, ART history and demographic data were obtained for every participant. Genomic DNA was extracted from unsorted PBMC with a Qiagen kit on a QIAcube, processed in batches of 12 samples. To note about this clone: Its antigen remains unidentified. Base qualities are missing; no much larger clone stands one base away.

The material sequenced was unsorted PBMCs, taken 0.1 years before starting antiretroviral therapy. This chain is built from TRBV5-1 and TRBJ2-1; matching of 6 bases hints at TRBD2 as the D gene. This TCR was recovered from a man in his late teens or twenties with HIV. The DNA reads TGCGCCAGCAGCTTGGCGGGGGTAACCTACAATGAGCAGTTCTTC. This translates into CASSLAGVTYNEQFF.